The TCR beta chain under discussion was sequenced for a study of T cell responses to AZD1222 COVID-19 vaccine. On this clone itself: Its specificity is unknown.

Sequencing used immunoSEQ multiplex PCR; TCRdb keeps in-frame clones, though not all of them. The sample consists of 80,000 or so clones, over 75% of them appearing once. Findings and caveats of the study: When two AZD1222 doses had been given, Spike-specific TCR breadth and depth rose. The donor group comprised mostly white British people and more females; the analysis possibly underestimated clonal diversity.

This clonotype was obtained from an adult in good health. Material: peripheral blood, obtained on day 0 of MenACWY control vaccination.

CDR3 DNA: TGTGCCAGCAGCTCGCCCGCGGGAAAGTTCAGCAATCAGCCCCAGCATTTT. This sequence encodes CASSSPAGKFSNQPQHF. This chain links TRBV9 with TRBJ1-5; D is ambiguous. This CDR3 comprises 17 residues. The germline V and J ends were trimmed by 4 bases and 1 base, with 18 bases remaining between them. Germline V lookup: CDR1 SGDLS, CDR2 YYNGEE.